The present T cell receptor (beta chain) was sequenced within a study of Graves' ophthalmopathy and Graves' hyperthyroidism. Study details: Peripheral blood was obtained at first diagnosis, ahead of any treatment.

Whole-study findings and limits: Blood also harbored most expanded thyroid clonotypes above 0.001 frequency.

This CDR3 contains 16 residues. Per the germline V gene, CDR1 is KGHDR and CDR2 is SFDVKD. V shed 3 bases and J 4 bases; nucleotides not matched to a gene: 6. Participants with hyperthyroidism, aged 18 to 65, were newly diagnosed with under 2 months' duration. Other autoimmune disease, uncontrolled infection, pregnancy and lactation led to exclusion. Beta-chain TCR CDR3 regions were amplified from RNA transcripts. The first round was an RT-PCR with HTBI primers, and the second round was a multiplex PCR. MiXCR, run by TCRdb on the multiplex PCR reads, gives a single entry per CDR3 protein. The data contain about 400,000 distinct CDR3 sequences, roughly 21% of them singletons. In this sample, this clonotype turned up many times. Its antigen is not known.

V is TRBV24-1 and J is TRBJ2-5; 11 bases are shared with TRBD2. This TCR derives from a woman aged 18-30 years with stable Graves' hyperthyroidism. The sequenced sample consisted of peripheral blood. The CDR3 DNA reads as TGTGCCACCAGTGATCCTGGGACTAGCGGAGGAGAGACCCAGTACTTC. Protein sequence: CATSDPGTSGGETQYF.